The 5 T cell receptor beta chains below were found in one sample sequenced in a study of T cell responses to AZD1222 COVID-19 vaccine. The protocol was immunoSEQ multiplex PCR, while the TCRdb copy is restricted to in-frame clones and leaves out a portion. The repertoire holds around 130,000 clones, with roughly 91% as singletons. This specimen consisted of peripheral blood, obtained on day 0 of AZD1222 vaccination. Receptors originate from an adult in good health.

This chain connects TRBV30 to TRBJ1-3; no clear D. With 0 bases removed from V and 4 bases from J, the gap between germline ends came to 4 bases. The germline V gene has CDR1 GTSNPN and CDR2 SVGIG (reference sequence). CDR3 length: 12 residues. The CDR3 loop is CAWSVLGNTIYF. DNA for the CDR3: TGTGCCTGGAGTGTACTGGGAAACACCATATATTTT.

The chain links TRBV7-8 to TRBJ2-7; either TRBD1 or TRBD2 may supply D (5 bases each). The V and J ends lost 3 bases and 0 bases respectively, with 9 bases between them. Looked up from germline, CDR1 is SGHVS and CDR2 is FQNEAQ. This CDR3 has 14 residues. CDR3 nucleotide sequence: TGTGCCAGCAGCTTGGGGACCGTCTCCTACGAGCAGTACTTC. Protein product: CASSLGTVSYEQYF.

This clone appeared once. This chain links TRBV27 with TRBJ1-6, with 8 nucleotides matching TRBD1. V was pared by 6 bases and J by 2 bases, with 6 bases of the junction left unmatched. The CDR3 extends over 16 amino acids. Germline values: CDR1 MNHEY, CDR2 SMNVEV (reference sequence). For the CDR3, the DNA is TGTGCCAGCAGGCGTCAACAGGGGGCCTATAATTCACCCCTCCACTTT. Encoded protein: CASRRQQGAYNSPLHF.

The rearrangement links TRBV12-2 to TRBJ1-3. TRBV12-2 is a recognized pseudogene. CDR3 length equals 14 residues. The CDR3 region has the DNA TGTGCAAGTGAAGGGTTTATCTCTGGAAACACCATATATTTT. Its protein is CASEGFISGNTIYF.

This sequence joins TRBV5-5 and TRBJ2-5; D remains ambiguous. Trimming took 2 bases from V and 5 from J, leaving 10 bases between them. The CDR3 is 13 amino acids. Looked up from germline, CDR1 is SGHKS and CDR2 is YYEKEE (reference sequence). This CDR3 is CASSFPGLETQYF. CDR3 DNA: TGTGCCAGCAGCTTCCCGGGCCTGGAGACCCAGTACTTC. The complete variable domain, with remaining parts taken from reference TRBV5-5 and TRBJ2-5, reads DAGVTQSPTHLIKTRGQQVTLRCSPISGHKSVSWYQQVLGQGPQFIFQYYEKEERGRGNFPDRFSARQFPNYSSELNVNALLLGDSALYLCASSFPGLETQYFGPGTRLLVL.